This T cell receptor beta chain was obtained from a study of shared clonotypes between healthy human individuals. Study details: Per-donor plates numbered three CD4 naive, three CD4 memory, two CD8 naive and one CD8 memory. Regarding the study as a whole: Naive subsets generally exceeded memory subsets in estimated richness. Sequencing of the sorted subsets was shown by rarefaction to be incomplete despite large depth.

This CDR3 spans 15 amino acids. From germline, CDR1 is MGHRA and CDR2 YSYEKL. Deletions cut 1 base from V and 6 bases from J, with 15 bases between. Notes on this clone: Its matching antigen is unknown.

Assay: immunoSEQ multiplex PCR; the TCRdb copy retains only in-frame clones and omits some. This sample yields 2 million to 2.5 million clones, of which about 95% are seen a single time; 1% to 1.3% belongs to the top ten. Naive CD8 cells comprised CD45RO-negative, CCR7-positively selected cells, excluding terminally differentiated effector memory CD45RA+ cells. The specimen sequenced was naive CD8+ T cells sorted from blood. This chain connects TRBV4-1 to TRBJ1-2, with D unresolved. The clonotype originates from a man between 18 and 29 years old in good health. The CDR3 DNA follows: TGCGCCAGCAGCCAAGTGGCAGGTTCGCGCGATGGCTACACCTTC. Amino acids: CASSQVAGSRDGYTF.